This T cell receptor beta chain was sequenced in a study of early T cells in non-severe SARS-CoV-2 infection (dated by TCRdb to 2020 to 2022). A note on the overall study: Bulk RNA from unsorted whole blood was used for TCR sequencing, so alpha and beta chains could not be paired. Study-wide conclusions, independent of this receptor: VDJdb matching was skewed toward anti-spike CD8 responses and likely underestimated virus-specific expansions, missing private and CD4 specificities.

The protocol used for the library was 5' RACE. TCRdb names NextSeq 500 as the instrument used. To correct for sequencing error and PCR bias, the TCR library protocol tagged individual cDNA molecules with unique molecular identifiers. Both TCR alpha and beta chains were sequenced, and tight co-correlation was observed between alpha and beta sequence abundances in each sample. Concerning the study's data processing: Decombinator V4 was used to perform V gene, J gene and CDR3 annotation of TCR sequences. Expanded TCRs were defined as changing significantly between any two time points under a Poisson model with p below 0.0001. Abundances of TCRs were expressed as counts per million after normalisation to the total number of TCRs sequenced in each sample. TRAV1-2 paired with TRAJ12, TRAJ20 or TRAJ33 defined MAIT TCRs, while TRAV10 paired with TRAJ18 defined iNKT TCRs. A search of VDJdb, accessed on 1 November 2021, was run for TCRs annotated to CMV, EBV and SARS-CoV-2, with TCRs annotated for multiple antigens excluded. TCRdb took the public reads, trimmed them with fastp at Q25, ran MiXCR for clone calling and kept in-frame beta chains. Each CDR3 protein gets just one entry, which takes the most common genes and DNA from the rows behind it. It is TCRdb's table, rather than the study itself, that gives the V and J calls and clone size. The sample table contains tens of thousands of distinct CDR3 sequences; only one count was recorded for roughly 6.1% of them. The ten top clones hold under 8% of the sample.

At the junction V is shortened by 6 bases and J by 6 bases, with 11 bases in between. The CDR3 measures 12 amino acids from cysteine to phenylalanine. Of the read, only the CDR3 DNA is kept; its 36 bases are in frame from base 1. This clonotype has a count of ten or more. It lacks a known antigen. No much larger clonotype is one base removed from it; base qualities were not supplied. A case-control design nested within a healthcare worker cohort in London, UK, was used, with weekly nasopharyngeal swab PCR tests and blood sampling performed. Healthcare workers were enrolled in the week of the UK lockdown, from 23 to 31 March 2020, and were followed every week for up to 16 weeks.

Sequenced material: whole blood, taken at baseline. The chain joins TRBV12-3 or TRBV12-4 to TRBJ2-5; the D gene may be TRBD1 or TRBD2, since each aligns over 5 bases. This TCR was recovered from an adult who was a healthcare worker with PCR-confirmed SARS-CoV-2 infection or an uninfected control (not recorded which). The CDR3 corresponds to CASSRDRQTQYF. The DNA sequence is as follows: TGTGCCAGCAGCCGGGACCGACAGACCCAGTACTTC.